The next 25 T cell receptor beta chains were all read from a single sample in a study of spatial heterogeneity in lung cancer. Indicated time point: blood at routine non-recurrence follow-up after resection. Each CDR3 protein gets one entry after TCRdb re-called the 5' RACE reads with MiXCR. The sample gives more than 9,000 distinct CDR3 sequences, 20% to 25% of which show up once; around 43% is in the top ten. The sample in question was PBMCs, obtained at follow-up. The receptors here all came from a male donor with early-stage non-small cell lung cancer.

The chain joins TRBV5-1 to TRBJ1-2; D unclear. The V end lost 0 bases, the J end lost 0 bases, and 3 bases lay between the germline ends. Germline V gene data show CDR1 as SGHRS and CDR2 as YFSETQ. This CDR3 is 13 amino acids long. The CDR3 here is CASSLGTNYGYTF. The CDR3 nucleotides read TGCGCCAGCAGCTTGGGGACTAACTATGGCTACACCTTC.

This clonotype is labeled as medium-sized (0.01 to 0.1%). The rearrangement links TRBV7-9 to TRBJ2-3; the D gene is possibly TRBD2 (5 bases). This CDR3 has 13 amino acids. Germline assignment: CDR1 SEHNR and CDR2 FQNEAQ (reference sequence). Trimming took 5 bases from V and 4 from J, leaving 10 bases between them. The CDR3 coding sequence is TGTGCCAGCAGCCCGAGAGGGCCAGATACGCAGTATTTT. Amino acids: CASSPRGPDTQYF. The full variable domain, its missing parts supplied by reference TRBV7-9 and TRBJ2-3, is DTGVSQNPRHKITKRGQNVTFRCDPISEHNRLYWYRQTLGQGPEFLTYFQNEAQLEKSRLLSDRFSAERPKGSFSTLEIQRTEQGDSAMYLCASSPRGPDTQYFGPGTRLTVL.

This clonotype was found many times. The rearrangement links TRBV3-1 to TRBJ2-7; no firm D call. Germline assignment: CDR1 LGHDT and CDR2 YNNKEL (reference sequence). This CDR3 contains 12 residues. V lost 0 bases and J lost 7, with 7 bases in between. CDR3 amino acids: CASSQEGREQYF. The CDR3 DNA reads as TGTGCCAGCAGCCAAGAGGGTCGGGAGCAGTACTTC.

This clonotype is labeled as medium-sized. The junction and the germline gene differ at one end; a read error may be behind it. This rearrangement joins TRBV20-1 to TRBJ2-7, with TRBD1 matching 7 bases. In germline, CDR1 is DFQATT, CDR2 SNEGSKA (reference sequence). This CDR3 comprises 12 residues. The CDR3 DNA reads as TGCAGTACTAGACAGGGCATCTACGAGCAGTACTTC. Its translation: CSTRQGIYEQYF.

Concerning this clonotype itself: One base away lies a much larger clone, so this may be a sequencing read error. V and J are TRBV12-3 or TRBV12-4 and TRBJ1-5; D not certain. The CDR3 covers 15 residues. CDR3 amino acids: CARSFGPLGFQPQHF. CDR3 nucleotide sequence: TGTGCCAGGAGTTTCGGACCCCTCGGTTTTCAGCCCCAGCATTTT.

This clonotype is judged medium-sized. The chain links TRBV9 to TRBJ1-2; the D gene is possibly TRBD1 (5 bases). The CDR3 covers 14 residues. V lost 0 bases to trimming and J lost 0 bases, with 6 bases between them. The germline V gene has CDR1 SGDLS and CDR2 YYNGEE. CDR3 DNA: TGTGCCAGCAGCGTAGCGGGGGCTAACTATGGCTACACCTTC. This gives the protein CASSVAGANYGYTF.

The CDR3 coding sequence is TGCGCCAGCAGCCTGACAGGGGGCGGTTCACCCCTCCACTTT. Translation: CASSLTGGGSPLHF. The rearrangement links TRBV4-1 to TRBJ1-6, with TRBD1 matching 10 bases. The germline V gene encodes CDR1 MGHRA and CDR2 YSYEKL. J lost 9 bases, V lost 4 bases, and 3 bases had no gene match. This CDR3 has 14 residues.

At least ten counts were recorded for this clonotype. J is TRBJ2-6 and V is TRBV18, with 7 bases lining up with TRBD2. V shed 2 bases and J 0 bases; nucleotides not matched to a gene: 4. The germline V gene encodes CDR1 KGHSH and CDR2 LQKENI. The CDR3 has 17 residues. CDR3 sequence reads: CASSPIPSGSGANVLTF. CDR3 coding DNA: TGTGCCAGCTCACCAATCCCTAGCGGCTCTGGGGCCAACGTCCTGACTTTC.

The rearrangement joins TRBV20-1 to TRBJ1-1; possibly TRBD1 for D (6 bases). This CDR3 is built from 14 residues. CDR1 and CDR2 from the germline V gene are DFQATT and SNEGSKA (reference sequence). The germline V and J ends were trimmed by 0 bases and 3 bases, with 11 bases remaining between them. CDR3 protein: CSARESTGYTEAFF. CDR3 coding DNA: TGCAGTGCTAGAGAATCCACAGGGTACACTGAAGCTTTCTTT.

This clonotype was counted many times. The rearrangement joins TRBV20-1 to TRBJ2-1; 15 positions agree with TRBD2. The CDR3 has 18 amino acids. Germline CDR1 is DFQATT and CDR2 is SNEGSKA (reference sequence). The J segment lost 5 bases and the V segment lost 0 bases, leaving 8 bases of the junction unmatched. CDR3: CSARDDAWTSGRDNEQFF. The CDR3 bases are TGCAGTGCTAGAGATGATGCTTGGACTAGCGGGAGGGACAATGAGCAGTTCTTC.

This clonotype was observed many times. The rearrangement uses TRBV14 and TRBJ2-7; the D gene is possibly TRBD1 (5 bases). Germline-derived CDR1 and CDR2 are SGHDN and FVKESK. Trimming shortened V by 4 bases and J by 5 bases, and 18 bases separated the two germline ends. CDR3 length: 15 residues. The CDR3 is CASSPRGRAMDEQYF. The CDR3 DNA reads TGTGCCAGCAGCCCTCGAGGCAGGGCTATGGACGAGCAGTACTTC.

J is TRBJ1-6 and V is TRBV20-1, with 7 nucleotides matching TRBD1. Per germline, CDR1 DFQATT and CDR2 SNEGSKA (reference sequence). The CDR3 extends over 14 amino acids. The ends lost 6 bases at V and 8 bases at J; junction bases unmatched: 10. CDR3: CSALQTGRDSPLHF. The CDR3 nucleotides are TGCAGTGCACTTCAGACAGGGAGGGATTCACCCCTCCACTTT.

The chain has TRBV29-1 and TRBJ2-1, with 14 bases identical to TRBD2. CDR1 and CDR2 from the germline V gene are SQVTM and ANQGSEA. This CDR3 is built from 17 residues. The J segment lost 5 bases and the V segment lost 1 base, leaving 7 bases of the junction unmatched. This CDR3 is CSVEGGLAGVFHNEQFF. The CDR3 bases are TGCAGCGTTGAAGGGGGACTAGCGGGAGTTTTCCACAATGAGCAGTTCTTC.

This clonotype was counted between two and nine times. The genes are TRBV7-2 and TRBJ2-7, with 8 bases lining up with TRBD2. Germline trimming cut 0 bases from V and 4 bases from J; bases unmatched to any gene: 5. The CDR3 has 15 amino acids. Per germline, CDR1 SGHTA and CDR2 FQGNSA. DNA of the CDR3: TGTGCCAGCAGCTTAGCCAGCGGGGGTACTTACGAGCAGTACTTC. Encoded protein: CASSLASGGTYEQYF.

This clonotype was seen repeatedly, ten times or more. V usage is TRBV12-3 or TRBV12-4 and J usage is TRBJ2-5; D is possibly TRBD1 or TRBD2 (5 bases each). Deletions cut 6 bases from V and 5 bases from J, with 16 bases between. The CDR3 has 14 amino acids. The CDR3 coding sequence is TGTGCCAGCAGGGAAGGGACCGGCGGGGAGACCCAGTACTTC. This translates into CASREGTGGETQYF.

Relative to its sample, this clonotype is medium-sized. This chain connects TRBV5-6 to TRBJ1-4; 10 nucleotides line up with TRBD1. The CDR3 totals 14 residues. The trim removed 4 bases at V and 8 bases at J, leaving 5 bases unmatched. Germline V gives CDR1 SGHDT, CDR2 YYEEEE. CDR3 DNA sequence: TGTGCCAGCAGCGCCGGGACAGGGGTAGAAAAACTGTTTTTT. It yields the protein CASSAGTGVEKLFF. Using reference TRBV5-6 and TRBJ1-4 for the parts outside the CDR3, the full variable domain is DAGVTQSPTHLIKTRGQQVTLRCSPKSGHDTVSWYQQALGQGPQFIFQYYEEEERQRGNFPDRFSGHQFPNYSSELNVNALLLGDSALYLCASSAGTGVEKLFFGSGTQLSVL.

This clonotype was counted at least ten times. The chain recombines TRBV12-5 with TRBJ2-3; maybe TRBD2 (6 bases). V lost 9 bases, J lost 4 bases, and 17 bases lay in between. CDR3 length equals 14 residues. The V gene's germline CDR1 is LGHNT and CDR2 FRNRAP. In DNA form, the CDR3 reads TGTGCTAGCGGGATCGGAGGGCCCGCAGATACGCAGTATTTT. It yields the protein CASGIGGPADTQYF.

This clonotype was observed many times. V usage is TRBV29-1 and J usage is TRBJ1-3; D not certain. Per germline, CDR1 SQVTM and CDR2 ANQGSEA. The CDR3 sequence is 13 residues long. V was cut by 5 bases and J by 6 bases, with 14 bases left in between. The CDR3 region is CSVSWADENTIYF. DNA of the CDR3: TGCAGCGTTAGCTGGGCGGATGAAAACACCATATATTTT.

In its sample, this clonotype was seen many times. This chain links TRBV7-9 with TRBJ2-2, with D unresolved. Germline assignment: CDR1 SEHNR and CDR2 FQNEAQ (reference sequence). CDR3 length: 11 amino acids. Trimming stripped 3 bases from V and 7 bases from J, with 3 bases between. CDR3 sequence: CASSFGGELFF. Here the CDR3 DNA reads TGTGCCAGCAGCTTCGGCGGGGAGCTGTTTTTT.

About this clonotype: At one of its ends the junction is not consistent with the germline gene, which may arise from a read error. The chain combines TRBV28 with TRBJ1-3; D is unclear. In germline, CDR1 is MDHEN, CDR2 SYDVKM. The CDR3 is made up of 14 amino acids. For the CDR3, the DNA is TGTGCCAGCAGTTTCCCTTCCTCTGAAAACACCATATATTTT. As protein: CASSFPSSENTIYF.

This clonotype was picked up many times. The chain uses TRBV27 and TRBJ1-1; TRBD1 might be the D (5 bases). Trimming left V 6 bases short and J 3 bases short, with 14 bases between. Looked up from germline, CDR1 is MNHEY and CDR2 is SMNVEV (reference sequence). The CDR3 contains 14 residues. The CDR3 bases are TGTGCCAGCAGGGGGGAGCCCGGGGACACTGAAGCTTTCTTT. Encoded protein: CASRGEPGDTEAFF.

Written as DNA, the CDR3 is TGTGCCAGCAGCTTAAACCCATTCTCCTTTAATGAAAAACTGTTTTTT. Translation gives CASSLNPFSFNEKLFF. The chain has TRBV7-6 and TRBJ1-4; D is undetermined. V lost 2 bases and J 4 bases, leaving 14 bases between the germline ends. The CDR3 consists of 16 residues. CDR1 is SGHVS, CDR2 FNYEAQ, per germline.

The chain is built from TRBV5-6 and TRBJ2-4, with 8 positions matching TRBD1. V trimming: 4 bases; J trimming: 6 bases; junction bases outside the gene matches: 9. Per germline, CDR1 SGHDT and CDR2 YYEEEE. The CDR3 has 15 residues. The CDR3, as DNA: TGTGCCAGCAGCCTAAGGACAGGGTGGGGAAACATTCAGTACTTC. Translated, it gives CASSLRTGWGNIQYF.

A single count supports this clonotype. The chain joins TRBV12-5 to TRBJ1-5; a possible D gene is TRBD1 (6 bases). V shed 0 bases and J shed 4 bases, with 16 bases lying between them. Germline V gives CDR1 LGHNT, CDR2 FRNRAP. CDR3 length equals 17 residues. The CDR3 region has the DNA TGTGCTAGTGGTTTGGTGCCCGGGACATTGGCGAATCAGCCCCAGCATTTT. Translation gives CASGLVPGTLANQPQHF.

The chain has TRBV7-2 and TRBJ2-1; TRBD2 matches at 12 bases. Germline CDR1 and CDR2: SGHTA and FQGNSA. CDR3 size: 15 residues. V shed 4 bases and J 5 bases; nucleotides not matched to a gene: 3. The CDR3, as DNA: TGTGCCAGCAGCTCGACTAGCGGGGGACACAATGAGCAGTTCTTC. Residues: CASSSTSGGHNEQFF.